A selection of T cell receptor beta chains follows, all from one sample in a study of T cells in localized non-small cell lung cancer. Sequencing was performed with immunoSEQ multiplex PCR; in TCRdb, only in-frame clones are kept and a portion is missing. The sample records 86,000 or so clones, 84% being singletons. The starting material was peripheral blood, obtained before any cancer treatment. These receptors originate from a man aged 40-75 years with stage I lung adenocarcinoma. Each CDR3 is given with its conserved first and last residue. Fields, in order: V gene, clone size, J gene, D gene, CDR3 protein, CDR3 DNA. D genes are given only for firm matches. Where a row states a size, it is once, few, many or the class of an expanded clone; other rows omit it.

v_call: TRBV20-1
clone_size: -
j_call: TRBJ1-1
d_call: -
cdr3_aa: CSAREDSEAFF
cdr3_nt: TGCAGTGCTAGAGAGGACAGTGAAGCTTTCTTT

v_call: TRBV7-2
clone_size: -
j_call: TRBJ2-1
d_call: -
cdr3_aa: CASSLSGLASYNEQFF
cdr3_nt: TGTGCCAGCAGCTTGTCGGGACTGGCTTCCTACAATGAGCAGTTCTTC

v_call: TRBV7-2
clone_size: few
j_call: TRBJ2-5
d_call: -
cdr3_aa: CASSLEQGFRETQYF
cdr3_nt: TGTGCCAGCAGCTTAGAACAGGGCTTTCGAGAGACCCAGTACTTC

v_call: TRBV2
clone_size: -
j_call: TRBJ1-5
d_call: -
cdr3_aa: CARPGPPEAQHF
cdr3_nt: TGTGCCAGGCCGGGACCTCCCGAGGCCCAGCATTTT

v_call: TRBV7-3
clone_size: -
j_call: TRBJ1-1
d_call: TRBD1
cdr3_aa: CASSPRQGGAFF
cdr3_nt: TGTGCCAGCAGCCCCCGGCAGGGGGGAGCTTTCTTT

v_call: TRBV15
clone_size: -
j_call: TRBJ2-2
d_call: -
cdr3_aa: CATSRDLQGGPTGELFF
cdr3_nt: TGTGCCACCAGCAGAGATCTGCAGGGCGGACCTACCGGGGAGCTGTTTTTT

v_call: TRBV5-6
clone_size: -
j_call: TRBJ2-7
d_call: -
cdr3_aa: CASHKTGRSSYEQYF
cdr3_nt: TGTGCCAGTCATAAGACAGGGAGGTCCTCCTACGAGCAGTACTTC

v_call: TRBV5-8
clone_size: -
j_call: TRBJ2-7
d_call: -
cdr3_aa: CASSLKDSYYEQYF
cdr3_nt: TGTGCCAGCAGCTTGAAGGACAGCTACTACGAGCAGTACTTC

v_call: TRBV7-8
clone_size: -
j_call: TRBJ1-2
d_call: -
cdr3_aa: CASSSQVEGRRLSGYTF
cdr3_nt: TGTGCCAGCAGCTCCCAAGTTGAGGGGAGACGGCTATCGGGCTACACCTTC

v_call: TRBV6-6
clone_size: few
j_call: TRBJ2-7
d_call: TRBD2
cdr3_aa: CASSYSRGGNNYEQYF
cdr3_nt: TGTGCCAGCAGTTACTCAAGGGGAGGGAACAACTACGAGCAGTACTTC

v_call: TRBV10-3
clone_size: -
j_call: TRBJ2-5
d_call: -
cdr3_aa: CAISDPPNQETQYF
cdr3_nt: TGTGCCATCAGTGACCCTCCTAACCAAGAGACCCAGTACTTC

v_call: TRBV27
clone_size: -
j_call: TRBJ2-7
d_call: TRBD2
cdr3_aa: CASSFGAGVAEQYF
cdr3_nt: TGTGCCAGCAGTTTTGGAGCGGGAGTGGCCGAGCAGTACTTC

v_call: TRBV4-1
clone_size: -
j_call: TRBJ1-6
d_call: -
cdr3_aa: CASSQDSPRAPLHF
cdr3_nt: TGCGCCAGCAGCCAAGATAGTCCGAGGGCCCCCCTCCACTTT